This T cell receptor (beta chain) was sequenced in a study of blood T cells in healthy people across ages (dated by TCRdb to about 2015). Concerning the study at large: Template switching captured roughly one uniquely barcoded TCR beta cDNA molecule per two T cells in model experiments. Four age groups were formed from the donors: young (average 16 years), middle-aged (approximately 40), aged (more than 55) and long-lived (less than 85). The study analyzed two additional independent replicas of 1 million unique cDNA reads from the same blood draw for two donors, one aged 18 to 29 and one aged 80 or older. The study measured age-related changes in TCR beta repertoire diversity using deep sequencing normalized with unique cDNA molecular identifiers. Broad study findings and their caveats: Because the CMV infection status of the donors was unknown, age-related changes in expanded clonotypes may potentially have been confounded. Bulk unsorted PBMC profiling prevented conclusive comparison of naive and antigen-experienced compartments. As age increased, observed TCR beta diversity per million T cells dropped in a roughly linear way, and a significant reduction was already evident by age roughly 36. Estimates of total diversity from one million sequenced T cells were regarded as lower bounds and underestimates. The percentage of naive T cells measured by flow cytometry correlated strongly with observed TCR beta diversity. Compared with the aged group, the long-lived group had more naive CD4+ T cells, fewer expanded clones and increased TCR diversity, suggesting age selection.

Systemically healthy Caucasian individuals from Russia, 35 to 40 in total and aged about 6 to 95 years, were included as donors. Each donor gave 8 to 10 milliliters of peripheral blood, drawn into EDTA-treated Vacutainer tubes. PBMCs were isolated by Ficoll-Paque density-gradient centrifugation, with at least 7 million obtained per sample. Trizol reagent was used to extract total RNA from PBMCs, with at least 5.5 micrograms per sample. For every donor, flow cytometry on a PBMC aliquot measured the percentage of naive CD45RAhigh/CD27high T cells. This clonotype was seen many times. The antigen this receptor binds is unknown. Nothing much larger sits one base from this clone, and base qualities are not available. The library came from 5' RACE. The sequencer listed for this sample is Illumina HiSeq 2500. A second PCR of roughly 7 to 11 cycles was performed with a sample-barcoded 5' primer and a J-beta primer mix. A unique molecular identifier was introduced onto each TCR beta cDNA molecule by a template-switch 5' adaptor carrying 12 random nucleotides. Each sample yielded at least 2.5 million CDR3-containing paired-end reads. All of the RNA was converted into first-strand cDNA using the Mint cDNA synthesis kit, with a TRBC-specific oligonucleotide serving as the primer. After uracil-DNA glycosylase treatment, a first 18-cycle PCR used universal primers M1SS and BC2_uni_R on all cDNA. The paper's processing steps were these. Normalization of each sample was performed by random selection of 1 million high-quality reads, each carrying a distinct molecular identifier. Instead of being binned into consensus sequences, reads that shared molecular identifiers were thrown out. CDR3 identification, clonotype clustering and error correction used MiTCR with a Q25 quality threshold and the strictest error-elimination algorithm. Lower-bound total TCR beta diversity was estimated with a nonparametric unseen species model using Euler transformation. In-frame beta chains were kept once TCRdb had trimmed the public reads at Q25 with fastp and called clones with MiXCR. Each CDR3 protein gets just one entry, which takes the most common genes and DNA from the rows behind it. V and J calls and clone size were set by TCRdb, not the authors. Counted in this sample were approximately 580,000 distinct CDR3 sequences; under 30% of them appeared once. Jointly, the top ten make up roughly 10% of the sample.

V was cut back by 4 bases and J by 5 bases, leaving a gap of 11 bases between them. CDR1 and CDR2 are read off the germline V gene as LGHNA and YNFKEQ. CDR3 length: 13 amino acids, cysteine to phenylalanine. Just the 39-base CDR3 DNA is kept, in frame starting at base 1. The data were also submitted as part of a second study, on T cells of mothers and their children. As noted in the second study: The donors were nine systemically healthy Caucasian individuals, made up of three mothers and their six children. cDNA synthesis consumed the entire amount of extracted RNA, loaded at around 1.4 ug RNA in each 15 ul reaction. In the second PCR, the M1S primer added sample barcodes and 2-4 random nucleotides. Each mother yielded over 10 million TCR beta CDR3 reads and each child some 3 million reads. Thymic selection similarly shapes TCR recombination output in related and unrelated pairs, with minor effect from inherited differences. Normalized repertoire overlap in related mother-child pairs was always slightly higher than in unrelated mother-child pairs, but the difference was never significant. No persistent microchimeric T cell clones were found, with a detection sensitivity of approximately 100 clones per million clonotypes. In the study, deep NGS was used to compare the TCR beta repertoires of mothers and children, and features distinguishing related mother-child pairs from unrelated individuals were sought. Mothers averaged approximately 40 +/- 4 years of age and children averaged approximately 11 +/- 4 years. Libraries were sequenced on Illumina HiSeq 2000 with 100+100 nt paired-end reads after adapter ligation with NEBNext reagents. To prevent cross-contamination, the mother and child libraries were prepared a month apart and were sequenced in separate runs. Between roughly 500,000 and 2,000,000 distinct TCR beta clonotypes were identified per donor. Naive TCR beta clonotypes were estimated from low-frequency clonotypes matched to each donor's FACS-determined naive share, without sorting.

The chain was built from TRBV4-2 and TRBJ1-2, and the D gene may be TRBD1, 5 bases matching. The sequencing input was blood. This receptor was identified in a boy under 18 in good health. The CDR3 here reads CASSPGTRYGYTF. The nucleotide sequence reads as follows: TGTGCCAGCAGCCCCGGGACTCGGTATGGCTACACCTTC.